Given below is one TCR beta chain in context. Its antigen remains unidentified. This CDR3 comprises 14 residues. The germline gives CDR1 KGHSH, CDR2 LQKENI. V dropped 4 bases and J dropped 1 base, with 10 bases sitting between them. The source of the sample is a study of T cells in localized non-small cell lung cancer. Study findings and constraints: A higher density of T cells in blood coincided with extended overall survival. There was higher T cell clonality in uninvolved adjacent lung than in tumor, and it was highest there. As only one tumor region underwent sequencing, heterogeneity remains possible. A median of around 57 clones ranked among the top 100 in tumor appeared in adjacent lung.

Sequenced by immunoSEQ multiplex PCR; TCRdb stores in-frame clones only, minus some. The data contain tens of thousands of clones, roughly 80% of them seen just once; the ten biggest clones take up almost 8%. The rearrangement joins TRBV18 to TRBJ2-5, with TRBD1 as a possible D gene (6 bases). The sample was PBMCs, taken before any cancer treatment. This receptor was obtained from a man between 40 and 69 years old with stage II lung adenocarcinoma. DNA of the CDR3: TGTGCCAGCTCACTCGGACAGAGCCAAGAGACCCAGTACTTC. Translating it yields CASSLGQSQETQYF.